The sequence of this TCR beta chain was determined in a study of technical replicates of blood from a handful of donors (dated by TCRdb to the late 2010s). On this clone itself: Its antigen is not yet known. One base away there is no much larger clone; base qualities are not given.

Libraries came from the immunoSEQ multiplex PCR assay. The immuneACCESS repertoire file appears here via TCRdb, limited to in-frame rearrangements. These files lack a portion of the clones; in checked studies, under half of the deficit traces to unresolved V genes, and the cause of the others is not known. The sample yields tens of thousands of clones; over 90% were counted once. The ten largest clones take up approximately 0.25% of the sample. CDR1 and CDR2 (MNHEY, SMNVEV) derive from the germline V gene (reference sequence). Counted from cysteine to phenylalanine, this CDR3 has 16 amino acids. Only the CDR3 part of the read is kept: 48 bases, read in frame from the first base. V gives up 7 bases and J gives up 3 bases, and the segment between their germline ends measures 21 bases.

Sample: T cells isolated from PBMCs. The chain is assembled from TRBV27 and TRBJ1-2; tentative D gene TRBD1, with 5 bases matching. The receptor comes from a human donor in good health. The CDR3 region: CASKGRASVGDYGYTF. The DNA sequence follows: TGTGCCAGCAAAGGCAGGGCCTCGGTTGGCGACTATGGCTACACCTTC.